This TCR beta chain emerged from a study of blood T cell repertoires in COVID-19. Study context: The samples span acute and convalescent COVID-19 from the United States, Italy and Spain. T cells, B-cell-depleted T cells, or PBMCs provided the cDNA or gDNA that served as material.

CDR3 size: 15 residues. The trim removed 5 bases at V and 3 bases at J, leaving 5 bases unmatched. Germline CDR1 reads LNHDA; CDR2 reads SQIVND (reference sequence). Sequenced by immunoSEQ multiplex PCR; TCRdb stores in-frame clones only, minus some. The sample has about 280,000 clones; approximately 86% are singletons. In its sample, this clone was seen once. This sequence was found in a woman between 25 and 40 years old who had recovered from COVID-19. The specimen was peripheral blood. This chain uses TRBV19 with TRBJ2-1; the match to TRBD2 covers 9 bases. CDR3 sequence reads: CASSLLAGLYNEQFF. The DNA of the CDR3 is TGTGCCAGTAGTCTTCTAGCGGGGCTCTACAATGAGCAGTTCTTC.